Listed here are 6 T cell receptor beta chains from one sample, sequenced in a study of high-grade serous ovarian cancer treatment subgroups. Here immunoSEQ multiplex PCR was the method, and the copy in TCRdb shows in-frame clones only, minus some. The sample holds several thousand clones, roughly 72% seen once. Tumor samples were obtained before definitive surgery or chemotherapy. Source material: tumor tissue. The receptors shown here come from a human donor with high-grade serous ovarian cancer.

The chain recombines TRBV19 with TRBJ2-6; D uncertain. The V and J ends lost 5 bases and 0 bases respectively, with 11 bases between them. The CDR3 spans 16 residues. Germline lookup yields CDR1 LNHDA and CDR2 SQIVND (reference sequence). The CDR3 sequence: CASSSPRFSGANVLTF. In DNA form, the CDR3 reads TGTGCCAGTAGTTCCCCCCGGTTCTCTGGGGCCAACGTCCTGACTTTC.

This sequence joins TRBV13 and TRBJ1-1, with no clear D. With 1 base removed from V and 4 bases from J, the gap between germline ends came to 4 bases. CDR1 is PRHDT and CDR2 is FYEKMQ in the germline V gene (reference sequence). This CDR3 is built from 12 residues. CDR3 in amino acids: CASSLDGTEAFF. DNA of the CDR3: TGTGCCAGCAGCTTAGACGGCACTGAAGCTTTCTTT.

This clone was found once. DNA for the CDR3: TGTGCCAGCAGCAAAATCCTTAGAGGCGAGCAGTACTTC. It translates to CASSKILRGEQYF. The chain is built from TRBV21-1 and TRBJ2-7; the table gives TRBD2 as D, unverified against the DNA. TRBV21-1 corresponds to a pseudogene. This CDR3 spans 13 amino acids.

The chain couples TRBV20-1 to TRBJ2-1; D might be TRBD2 (6 bases). The CDR3 consists of 10 residues. CDR1 is DFQATT, CDR2 SNEGSKA, per germline (reference sequence). Trimming cost V 5 bases and J 8 bases, with 7 bases left between them. The chain's CDR3 is CSAGGYEQFF. The CDR3 DNA is TGCAGTGCTGGGGGGTATGAGCAGTTCTTC.

V and J are TRBV9 and TRBJ2-7; D unresolved. This CDR3 is built from 14 residues. The germline V and J ends were trimmed by 0 bases and 3 bases, with 10 bases remaining between them. Germline values: CDR1 SGDLS, CDR2 YYNGEE. The CDR3 DNA is TGTGCCAGCAGCGTAGGTTTCAGCAACTACGAGCAGTACTTC. Its translation is CASSVGFSNYEQYF.

V gene TRBV6-5 combines with J gene TRBJ1-2; D is unclear. The CDR3 is made up of 14 amino acids. Trimming left V 6 bases short and J 4 bases short, with 15 bases between. CDR1 MNHEY and CDR2 SVGAGI come from the germline V gene. The CDR3 DNA reads as TGTGCCAGCAGCTCCCAGGTTAGGGTCTATGGCTACACCTTC. This codes for CASSSQVRVYGYTF.